The source of this TCR beta chain is a study of blood T cells in healthy people across ages. Notes on the study in general: Naive T cell percentage and TCR beta diversity correlated strongly.

Using a J-beta primer mix together with a sample-barcoded 5' primer, a second PCR was run for roughly 6 to 11 cycles. TCRdb analysed the 5' RACE reads with MiXCR anew, one entry per CDR3 protein. Of 1.5 million to 2 million distinct CDR3 sequences listed, under 30% are singletons. V shed 6 bases and J shed 2 bases, with 15 bases lying between them. The CDR3 extends over 15 amino acids. The germline CDR1 and CDR2 sequences are LGHNT and FRNRAP. This clonotype was counted many times. Its target is not known. The chain employs TRBV12-5 and TRBJ2-3, with no clear D. The sequenced sample was blood. This receptor was identified in a woman aged 25 to 45 in good health. The CDR3 spells CASGQGRVDTDTQYF. CDR3 coding DNA: TGTGCTAGTGGGCAAGGAAGAGTCGACACAGATACGCAGTATTTT.